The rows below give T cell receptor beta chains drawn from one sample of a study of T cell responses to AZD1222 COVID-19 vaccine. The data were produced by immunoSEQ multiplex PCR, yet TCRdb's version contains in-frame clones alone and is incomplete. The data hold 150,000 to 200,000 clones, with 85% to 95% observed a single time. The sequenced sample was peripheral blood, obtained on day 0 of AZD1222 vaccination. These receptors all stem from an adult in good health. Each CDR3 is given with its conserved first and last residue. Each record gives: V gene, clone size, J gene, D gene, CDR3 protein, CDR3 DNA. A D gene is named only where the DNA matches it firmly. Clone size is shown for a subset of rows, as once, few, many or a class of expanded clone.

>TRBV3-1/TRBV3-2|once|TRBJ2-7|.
CASSQDEGYEQYF
TGTGCCAGCAGCCAAGATGAAGGATACGAGCAGTACTTC
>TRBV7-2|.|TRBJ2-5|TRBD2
CASSPMWGSGRDQYF
TGTGCCAGCAGCCCTATGTGGGGTAGCGGGAGGGACCAGTACTTC
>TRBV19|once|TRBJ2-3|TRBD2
CASRGLAERDTQYF
TGTGCCAGTAGGGGACTAGCGGAGCGAGATACGCAGTATTTT
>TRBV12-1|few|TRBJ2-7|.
CARRIAFYLYEQYF
TGTGCCAGGCGAATAGCGTTCTATCTGTACGAGCAGTACTTC
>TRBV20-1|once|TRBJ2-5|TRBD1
CSASPGQGRETQYF
TGCAGTGCTAGTCCGGGACAGGGGAGAGAGACCCAGTACTTC
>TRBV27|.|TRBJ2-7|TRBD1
CASSLTGTATYEQYF
TGTGCCAGCAGTTTAACCGGGACAGCAACCTACGAGCAGTACTTC
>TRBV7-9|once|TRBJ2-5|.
CASSLLQGYQETQYF
TGTGCCAGCAGCTTGCTACAGGGATACCAAGAGACCCAGTACTTC
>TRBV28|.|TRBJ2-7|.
CASSLYSYEQYF
TGTGCCAGCAGTTTATACTCCTACGAGCAGTACTTC
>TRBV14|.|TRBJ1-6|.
CASSPLGVGNSPLHF
TGTGCCAGCAGCCCCCTCGGCGTGGGGAATTCACCCCTCCACTTT
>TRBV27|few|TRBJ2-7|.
CATRRGPNEQYF
TGTGCCACCCGGAGAGGCCCAAACGAGCAGTACTTC
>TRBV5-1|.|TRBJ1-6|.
CASSLQGSYNSPLHF
TGCGCCAGCAGCTTACAGGGTTCCTATAATTCACCCCTCCACTTT
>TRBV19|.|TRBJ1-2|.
CASSRSSGPQGYGYTF
TGTGCCAGTAGTAGGAGTTCAGGACCCCAGGGGTATGGCTACACCTTC
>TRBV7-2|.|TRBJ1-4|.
CASSGQGNEKLFF
TGTGCCAGCAGCGGCCAGGGAAATGAAAAACTGTTTTTT
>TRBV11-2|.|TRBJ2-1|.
CASSLDSYSYNEQFF
TGTGCCAGCAGCCTAGATAGCTACTCCTACAATGAGCAGTTCTTC
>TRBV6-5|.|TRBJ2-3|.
CASSFRDTSSTDTQYF
TGTGCCAGCAGTTTCCGGGACACCTCGAGCACAGATACGCAGTATTTT
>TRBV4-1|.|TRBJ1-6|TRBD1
CASSQEGGQTANSPLHF
TGCGCCAGCAGCCAAGAAGGGGGACAGACCGCCAATTCACCCCTCCACTTT
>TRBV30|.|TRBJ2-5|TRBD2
CAWSVGLAGKQTQYF
TGTGCCTGGAGTGTGGGTCTAGCGGGAAAGCAGACCCAGTACTTC
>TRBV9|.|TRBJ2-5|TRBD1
CASSVAWTGIETQYF
TGTGCCAGCAGCGTAGCATGGACAGGGATCGAGACCCAGTACTTC